This T cell receptor (beta chain) appears in the sequencing data of a study of control samples from healthy donors and cancer patients. TCRdb's table, derived via immunoSEQ multiplex PCR, lists solely in-frame clones and lacks some. The sample lists tens of thousands of clones, roughly 89% occurring once. CDR3 length: 13 residues. The germline CDR1 and CDR2 sequences are SGHDT and YYEEEE. V was clipped by 4 bases and J by 2 bases, with 7 bases between them. What was sequenced was PBMCs. This TCR was sampled from a man between 60 and 75 years old with colorectal cancer. The V and J genes are TRBV5-6 and TRBJ1-5; the D is unclear. The CDR3 is CASSLMGNQPQHF. CDR3 coding DNA: TGTGCCAGCAGCCTGATGGGCAATCAGCCCCAGCATTTT.